The 14 T cell receptor beta chains in this list originate from one sample, sequenced in a study of shared clonotypes between healthy human individuals. Method: immunoSEQ multiplex PCR; TCRdb's copy keeps in-frame clones and lacks some. The data hold 2,500,000 or so clones, with approximately 92% observed a single time. Sequencing was carried out using naive CD4+ T cells sorted from blood. Subset in this sample: CD45RA+ positively selected. The receptors were gathered from a man between 18 and 35 years old in good health.

As concerns this clone: The sample contains more than one DNA sequence encoding this CDR3. The chain uses TRBV4-1 and TRBJ1-1, with D unresolved. The CDR3 has 14 amino acids. The V gene's germline CDR1 is MGHRA and CDR2 YSYEKL. Trimming stripped 1 base from V and 7 bases from J, with 13 bases between. As DNA, the CDR3 is TGCGCCAGCAGCCAAGTTTCCAGAGACTATGAAGCTTTCTTT. Its translation: CASSQVSRDYEAFF.

As concerns this clone: Other DNA sequences in this sample translate to the same CDR3. This chain joins TRBV19 and TRBJ2-5; D is perhaps TRBD1 (5 bases). Germline loops: CDR1 LNHDA, CDR2 SQIVND (reference sequence). V was trimmed by 3 bases and J by 4 bases, leaving 6 bases between them. The CDR3 is 12 residues long. The CDR3 DNA reads TGTGCCAGTAGTATCCAGGGAGAGACCCAGTACTTC. Protein sequence: CASSIQGETQYF.

The chain carries TRBV9 and TRBJ2-5; 14 bases are shared with TRBD2. V dropped 4 bases and J dropped 2; count of bases not matched to a gene: 7. CDR1 SGDLS and CDR2 YYNGEE come from the germline V gene. The CDR3 loop spans 17 amino acids. CDR3 residues: CASSPGTSGGLQETQYF. DNA for the CDR3: TGTGCCAGCAGCCCCGGGACTAGCGGGGGCTTACAAGAGACCCAGTACTTC.

The chain uses TRBV4-1 and TRBJ1-6; no clear D gene. CDR1 and CDR2 (germline): MGHRA, YSYEKL. The ends were cut back, 1 base at V and 8 bases at J, with 18 bases in the middle. CDR3 length: 17 amino acids. The CDR3 spells CASSQGGGGSQDSPLHF. CDR3 sequence (DNA): TGCGCCAGCAGCCAAGGTGGAGGCGGATCCCAAGATTCACCCCTCCACTTT.

The chain is built from TRBV5-6 and TRBJ1-2; 8 positions match TRBD1. V lost 3 bases to trimming and J lost 1 base; unmatched junction nucleotides: 11. This CDR3 contains 17 residues. Per the germline V gene, CDR1 is SGHDT and CDR2 is YYEEEE. The DNA for the CDR3 is TGTGCCAGCAGCTGGGGGTCCGGGACAGGATATAACTATGGCTACACCTTC. It yields the protein CASSWGSGTGYNYGYTF.

A remark on this clone: Other DNA sequences in the sample encode the same CDR3. The V and J genes are TRBV5-1 and TRBJ2-7, with 8 bases aligning to TRBD2. V dropped 2 bases and J dropped 0; count of bases not matched to a gene: 1. The CDR3 contains 14 residues. Germline CDR1 is SGHRS and CDR2 is YFSETQ. The CDR3, as DNA: TGCGCCAGCAGCTTTAGCGGGGACTCCTACGAGCAGTACTTC. Translated: CASSFSGDSYEQYF.

Details on this clone: The sample has other DNA sequences that encode this CDR3 too. This chain links TRBV15 with TRBJ2-2, with D unresolved. Germline V gene data show CDR1 as LNHNV and CDR2 as YYDKDF (reference sequence). The length of the CDR3 is 14 residues. V lost 0 bases to trimming and J lost 6 bases, with 8 bases between them. CDR3 sequence (DNA): TGTGCCACCAGCAGAGATCTGGGCGCCGGGGAGCTGTTTTTT. This codes for CATSRDLGAGELFF.

Points on this clone: A junction boundary mismatches the germline segment, possibly from a read error. The chain uses TRBV7-6 and TRBJ2-7; weak D call: TRBD1 (5 bases). CDR1 is SGHVS and CDR2 is FNYEAQ in the germline V gene. The CDR3 spans 11 residues. The CDR3 reads CASSLGARARF. The DNA for the CDR3 is TGTGCCAGCAGCTTAGGAGCCAGGGCCCGCTTC.

On this clone: The sample has other DNA sequences that encode this CDR3 too. The chain combines TRBV20-1 with TRBJ1-2; D is ambiguous. The V and J ends lost 5 bases and 4 bases respectively, with 8 bases between them. The CDR3 covers 11 residues. Germline CDR1 DFQATT, CDR2 SNEGSKA (reference sequence). The CDR3 DNA sequence: TGCAGTGCTCGGGGAATCTATGGCTACACCTTC. Residues: CSARGIYGYTF.

The V gene is TRBV9, the J gene TRBJ2-7; D is perhaps TRBD2 (5 bases). The V gene's germline CDR1 is SGDLS and CDR2 YYNGEE. Trimming left V 3 bases short and J 4 bases short, with 20 bases between. The CDR3 runs 16 residues. CDR3 residues: CASSGYPAAIEYEQYF. DNA of the CDR3: TGTGCCAGCAGCGGTTACCCAGCGGCCATTGAATACGAGCAGTACTTC.

The V call is TRBV10-1, the J call TRBJ2-7, with 8 bases identical to TRBD1. Per germline, CDR1 WNHNN and CDR2 SYGVQD (reference sequence). The CDR3 runs to 16 residues. With V trimmed by 6 bases and J by 3 bases, 13 bases remained unmatched. CDR3 coding DNA: TGCGCCAGCAGCGACCGCCCGGACAGGGTCGGCTACGAGCAGTACTTC. Its protein is CASSDRPDRVGYEQYF.

The rearrangement joins TRBV10-3 to TRBJ1-2, with D maybe TRBD1 (6 bases). This CDR3 is 14 amino acids long. Trimming left V 6 bases short and J 2 bases short, with 13 bases between. Germline CDR1 and CDR2: ENHRY and SYGVKD. The CDR3 loop reads CAISATGTNYGYTF. The CDR3 region has the DNA TGTGCCATCAGCGCGACAGGAACGAACTATGGCTACACCTTC.

V and J are TRBV6-6 and TRBJ1-1; tentatively, D is TRBD1 (5 bases). CDR1 is MNHNY, CDR2 SVGAGI, per germline (reference sequence). Trimming removed 0 bases at V and 8 bases at J, with 10 bases between. This CDR3 comprises 13 residues. The CDR3 protein is CASSYSSWGEAFF. The DNA for the CDR3 is TGTGCCAGCAGTTACTCTAGCTGGGGGGAAGCTTTCTTT.

V gene TRBV11-2 combines with J gene TRBJ2-7, with D tentatively TRBD1 or TRBD2 (5 bases each). Looked up from germline, CDR1 is SGHAT and CDR2 is FQNNGV. The CDR3 contains 13 residues. Trimming stripped 4 bases from V and 2 bases from J, with 9 bases between. The CDR3 loop reads CASSWDGPYEQYF. Written as DNA, the CDR3 is TGTGCCAGCAGCTGGGACGGCCCCTACGAGCAGTACTTC.